These 14 T cell receptor beta chains share one sample of origin, sequenced in a study of blood T cells in healthy people across ages. It was with a sample-barcoded 5' primer and a J-beta primer mix that a second PCR of about 6 to 12 cycles was run. TCRdb used MiXCR to reprocess the 5' RACE reads, holding one entry per CDR3 protein. The sample holds over a million distinct CDR3 sequences, roughly 64% seen once. Source material: blood. The receptors derive from a young man in good health.

Here the CDR3 reads CASSYLASGEIDTQYF. DNA of the CDR3: TGTGCCAGCAGTTACCTCGCTAGCGGGGAAATAGATACGCAGTATTTT. The chain uses TRBV6-2 or TRBV6-3 and TRBJ2-3; TRBD2 aligns across 9 bases. CDR3 length: 16 amino acids. Germline V gives CDR1 MNHEY, CDR2 SVGEGT. V lost 2 bases to trimming and J lost 5 bases; unmatched junction nucleotides: 8.

The chain is built from TRBV10-3 and TRBJ1-5; TRBD1 agrees at 7 bases. This CDR3 spans 14 amino acids. J lost 1 base, V lost 11 bases, and 8 bases had no gene match. Germline loops: CDR1 ENHRY, CDR2 SYGVKD. CDR3 protein: CAASRGLSNQPQHF. Written as DNA, the CDR3 is TGTGCCGCATCCAGGGGGTTGAGCAATCAGCCCCAGCATTTT.

The chain carries TRBV27 and TRBJ2-7; D is unresolved. With 5 bases removed from V and 7 bases from J, the gap between germline ends came to 18 bases. The V gene's germline CDR1 is MNHEY and CDR2 SMNVEV (reference sequence). The CDR3 is 14 residues long. The CDR3, as DNA: TGTGCCAGCAGTCCAACTCATTCAGGCGTTGAGCAGTACTTC. Translated: CASSPTHSGVEQYF.

The J gene is TRBJ2-2, the V gene TRBV29-1, with D possibly being TRBD2 (5 bases). Trimming took 7 bases from V and 6 from J, leaving 9 bases between them. This CDR3 comprises 11 residues. Looked up from germline, CDR1 is SQVTM and CDR2 is ANQGSEA. CDR3 in DNA: TGCAGCGCCGAGGGTCCCGGGGAGCTGTTTTTT. Its protein product is CSAEGPGELFF.

The chain employs TRBV5-1 and TRBJ2-1; weak D call: TRBD2 (5 bases). The CDR3 covers 14 residues. V was trimmed by 9 bases and J by 1 base, leaving 14 bases between them. Germline CDR1 is SGHRS and CDR2 is YFSETQ. The CDR3 loop is CATRPGSSYNEQFF. CDR3 in DNA: TGCGCCACCCGGCCGGGGTCGTCCTACAATGAGCAGTTCTTC.

The chain is built from TRBV4-2 and TRBJ2-1, with TRBD2 matching over 7 bases. The V segment lost 2 bases and the J segment 0 bases; nucleotides outside the gene matches: 4. The CDR3 has 16 amino acids. Germline CDR1 LGHNA, CDR2 YNFKEQ. The CDR3 coding sequence is TGTGCCAGCAGCCAACGACGCGGGAGCTCCTACAATGAGCAGTTCTTC. Encoded protein: CASSQRRGSSYNEQFF.

The chain employs TRBV4-1 and TRBJ1-2; 8 bases align to TRBD1. Germline loops: CDR1 MGHRA, CDR2 YSYEKL. Trimming at V came to 1 base and at J to 6 bases, leaving 7 bases not matched to a gene. This CDR3 is 15 amino acids long. CDR3 sequence (DNA): TGCGCCAGCAGCCAAGGTTGGCCAGGGGGCAATGGCTACACCTTC. This codes for CASSQGWPGGNGYTF.

The chain recombines TRBV20-1 with TRBJ2-1; 7 bases are shared with TRBD2. Germline loops: CDR1 DFQATT, CDR2 SNEGSKA (reference sequence). CDR3 length: 15 residues. V lost 6 bases, J lost 4 bases, and 12 bases stayed unmatched. Here the CDR3 reads CSADQSGTRYNEQFF. DNA for the CDR3: TGCAGTGCAGACCAAAGCGGGACGAGATACAATGAGCAGTTCTTC.

Comments on this clonotype: Since a much larger clone is just one base distant, this may be a read error. Here the CDR3 reads CASREQGSYEQYF. Written as DNA, the CDR3 is TGTGCCAGCAGGGAACAGGGTTCCTACGAGCAGTACTTC. This chain joins TRBV6-2 or TRBV6-3 and TRBJ2-7, with D perhaps matching TRBD1 (6 bases). CDR3 length: 13 residues. The germline V gene encodes CDR1 MNHEY and CDR2 SVGEGT. V shed 6 bases and J shed 1 base, with 10 bases lying between them.

The chain recombines TRBV20-1 with TRBJ2-7; TRBD1 agrees at 8 bases. The junction had 20 bases not matched to a gene; V was cut back by 3 bases and J by 7 bases. The CDR3 loop spans 17 amino acids. Germline CDR1 is DFQATT and CDR2 is SNEGSKA (reference sequence). CDR3 DNA sequence: TGCAGTGCTAGTAATAATCGCAGGGGGCTAGGGGGCAATGAGCAGTACTTC. Translation: CSASNNRRGLGGNEQYF.

This clonotype was detected a few times. The gene calls are TRBV29-1 and TRBJ2-7; no definite D call. V lost 3 bases and J lost 1, with 7 bases in between. The CDR3 covers 12 residues. Germline V gene lookup returns CDR1 SQVTM and CDR2 ANQGSEA. CDR3: CSVEGISYEQYF. The CDR3 DNA is TGCAGCGTTGAGGGGATATCCTACGAGCAGTACTTC.

This clonotype was observed many times. CDR3 amino acids: CASSFQGQETQYF. Written as DNA, the CDR3 is TGTGCCAGCAGTTTCCAGGGCCAAGAGACCCAGTACTTC. The chain is built from TRBV27 and TRBJ2-5, with D possibly being TRBD1 (5 bases). CDR1 and CDR2 (germline): MNHEY, SMNVEV (reference sequence). Trimming removed 3 bases from V and 1 base from J, with 6 bases in between. The CDR3 loop spans 13 amino acids.

In its sample, this clonotype was seen many times. The chain joins TRBV12-3 or TRBV12-4 to TRBJ2-7; 7 nucleotides line up with TRBD1. Trimming removed 6 bases from V and 3 bases from J; junction bases left unmatched: 2. The CDR3 runs to 12 residues. CDR3 coding DNA: TGTGCCAGCAGAAGGGACAGCTACGAGCAGTACTTC. Amino acids: CASRRDSYEQYF.

The J gene is TRBJ2-7, the V gene TRBV28; 10 bases line up with TRBD1. J was trimmed by 3 bases and V by 2 bases; bases with no gene match: 10. Per the germline V gene, CDR1 is MDHEN and CDR2 is SYDVKM. The CDR3 consists of 17 residues. The CDR3 protein is CASSLGWTGQGFYEQYF. For the CDR3, the DNA is TGTGCCAGCAGTTTAGGGTGGACGGGACAGGGGTTCTACGAGCAGTACTTC.